The TCR beta chain under discussion was sequenced for a study of cytomegalovirus exposure and HLA in healthy donors. Study-wide results and caveats: The study dropped some indistinguishable V segments, TRBV6-2 and TRBV6-3 among them. The majority of TCR sequences were rare, yet some public TCRs appeared in many donors. An analysis that was carried out later associated 16,951 TCR beta sequences with HLA alleles at 0.05 false discovery rate.

Germline V CDR1 and CDR2: SNHLY, FYNNEI. Trimming left V 3 bases short and J 6 bases short, with 11 bases between. CDR3 size: 13 residues. Amplification used 60 Vbeta primers and 13 Jbeta primers. Method: immunoSEQ multiplex PCR; TCRdb's copy keeps in-frame clones and lacks some. The sample lists roughly 84,000 clones; 70% to 80% were seen once. A word on this clone: What it recognizes is unknown.

Every donor was a healthy person donating bone marrow. This rearrangement joins TRBV2 to TRBJ1-2; tentative D call: TRBD1 (5 bases). The clonotype comes from a human donor in good health. Sample: PBMCs. The CDR3 DNA follows: TGTGCCAGCAGTGATACCGGGGGGAATGGCTACACCTTC. It encodes CASSDTGGNGYTF.